A selection of T cell receptor beta chains follows, all from one sample in a study of blood T cell repertoires in COVID-19. This table comes from immunoSEQ multiplex PCR, and its TCRdb copy is limited to in-frame clones, with some not included. The profile covers about 140,000 clones, with 79% appearing a single time and about 3.6% taken by the ten largest. What was sequenced was peripheral blood. The receptors were sampled from a man aged 55 to 70 with acute or convalescent COVID-19. Each CDR3 is given with its conserved first and last residue. D genes are given only for firm matches.

cdr3_aa | d_call | j_call | v_call
CASSEGRSNSPLHF | NA | TRBJ1-6 | TRBV2
CASSLRGGAKETQYF | TRBD2 | TRBJ2-5 | TRBV4-2
CSARDLEGYTF | NA | TRBJ1-2 | TRBV20-1
CASTRDSQSSYNEQFF | NA | TRBJ2-1 | TRBV28
CASSAPGQGHTEAFF | TRBD1 | TRBJ1-1 | TRBV13
CASRTGFEEPQHF | TRBD1 | TRBJ1-5 | TRBV19
CASSLDPQGSDQFF | NA | TRBJ2-1 | TRBV11-2
CASSIVSGRRDEKLFF | NA | TRBJ1-4 | TRBV19
CARLLQGTLQFF | NA | TRBJ2-1 | TRBV21-1
CASSPGQPNQPQHF | NA | TRBJ1-5 | TRBV6-2/TRBV6-3
CASSLASPTEAFF | NA | TRBJ1-1 | TRBV5-5
CASSFRSDTQYF | NA | TRBJ2-3 | TRBV7-6
CASSVQASYGYTF | NA | TRBJ1-2 | TRBV19
CAWMSGSSYNEQFF | TRBD2 | TRBJ2-1 | TRBV30
CASSLARDQPQHF | NA | TRBJ1-5 | TRBV7-2
CAISESRQGYGYTF | NA | TRBJ1-2 | TRBV10-3
CASSQDRDFLSSYNEQFF | NA | TRBJ2-1 | TRBV3-1/TRBV3-2
CASSQYAGTGDFASTDTQYF | TRBD1 | TRBJ2-3 | TRBV4-3
CATNRAAAKNIQYF | NA | TRBJ2-4 | TRBV28
CASFFGRAGGAAYEQYF | NA | TRBJ2-7 | TRBV28
CASSQDSGRDETQYF | NA | TRBJ2-5 | TRBV4-2
CASSQVAGLAGRYEQYF | TRBD2 | TRBJ2-7 | TRBV3-1/TRBV3-2
CATSPGRRNSPLHF | NA | TRBJ1-6 | TRBV6-6
CASSLQGSGNTIYF | NA | TRBJ1-3 | TRBV5-4
CASSRTGLYGYTF | NA | TRBJ1-2 | TRBV3-1/TRBV3-2
CASSFPTSGRAGYTGELFF | TRBD2 | TRBJ2-2 | TRBV7-8
CAISEDRGSNQPQHF | TRBD1 | TRBJ1-5 | TRBV10-3